A selection of T cell receptor beta chains follows, all from one sample in a study of blood T cell repertoires in COVID-19. Profiled with immunoSEQ multiplex PCR; TCRdb holds only in-frame clones, not every one. This sample has some 150,000 clones; roughly 86% occur once, and the top ten carry roughly 8%. Material for sequencing was peripheral blood. The receptors come from a man aged 40-49 years who had recovered from COVID-19. The CDR3 runs from the conserved cysteine through the conserved F or W. The order of the fields is V gene, clone size, J gene, D gene, CDR3 protein, CDR3 DNA. The D gene is left open where the match is weak. Not all rows give a size; the values are once, few, many and, for expanded clones, a class.

>TRBV12-3/TRBV12-4|NA|TRBJ2-3|NA
CASRSYYGDTQYF
TGTGCCAGCAGATCCTATTATGGAGATACGCAGTATTTT
>TRBV5-1|NA|TRBJ2-7|NA
CASSLDSQGIEQYF
TGCGCCAGCAGCTTGGACAGTCAAGGTATCGAGCAGTACTTC
>TRBV6-5|NA|TRBJ2-5|NA
CASSPRGAETQYF
TGTGCCAGCAGTCCCAGGGGTGCAGAGACCCAGTACTTC
>TRBV19|few|TRBJ2-7|NA
CASRSGHSSYEQYF
TGTGCCAGTAGGTCGGGACACTCATCCTACGAGCAGTACTTC
>TRBV5-1|NA|TRBJ1-1|NA
CASSLRGARTEAFF
TGCGCCAGCAGCTTGCGGGGGGCGCGTACTGAAGCTTTCTTT
>TRBV19|NA|TRBJ1-6|TRBD1
CASSAGTGLVSVAPLHF
TGTGCCAGTAGTGCCGGGACAGGGTTAGTATCGGTGGCACCCCTCCACTTT
>TRBV10-2|NA|TRBJ2-2|NA
CASSVRPEGTGELFF
TGCGCCAGCAGTGTAAGGCCCGAGGGCACCGGGGAGCTGTTTTTT
>TRBV10-3|NA|TRBJ2-7|NA
CAIGAPREQYF
TGTGCCATCGGGGCCCCTCGCGAGCAGTACTTC
>TRBV14|NA|TRBJ2-6|NA
CASSQPGSSGANVLTF
TGTGCCAGCAGCCAGCCAGGTAGCTCTGGGGCCAACGTCCTGACTTTC
>TRBV5-6|NA|TRBJ2-7|NA
CASSLLSRDNPGNEQYF
TGTGCCAGCAGCTTATTATCTCGGGACAATCCGGGGAACGAGCAGTACTTC
>TRBV4-2|NA|TRBJ1-1|TRBD1
CASSPPGQGLNTEAFF
TGTGCCAGCAGCCCGCCGGGACAGGGGTTGAACACTGAAGCTTTCTTT
>TRBV4-3|NA|TRBJ2-7|TRBD1
CASSQGTGAAEQYF
TGCGCCAGCAGCCAGGGGACAGGGGCGGCCGAGCAGTACTTC
>TRBV12-3/TRBV12-4|NA|TRBJ2-5|TRBD1
CASSPTGVETQYF
TGTGCCAGCAGTCCTACAGGGGTCGAGACCCAGTACTTC
>TRBV4-1|NA|TRBJ1-6|TRBD1
CASSQRFGQGWNSPLHF
TGCGCCAGCAGCCAAAGGTTTGGACAGGGTTGGAATTCACCCCTCCACTTT
>TRBV10-3|NA|TRBJ2-3|NA
CAISESGGLSTDTQYF
TGTGCCATCAGTGAGTCCGGAGGGCTAAGCACAGATACGCAGTATTTT
>TRBV19|NA|TRBJ1-1|NA
CASRAGDMNTEAFF
TGTGCCAGTAGGGCAGGGGATATGAACACTGAAGCTTTCTTT
>TRBV30|NA|TRBJ1-1|NA
CAWSVTSVAFF
TGTGCCTGGAGTGTAACCAGCGTCGCTTTCTTT
>TRBV24-1|NA|TRBJ1-5|TRBD1
CATSLGRGHNQPQHF
TGTGCCACCAGTTTAGGTAGGGGGCACAATCAGCCCCAGCATTTT
>TRBV6-5|few|TRBJ2-7|TRBD1
CASSLGTGTYEQYF
TGTGCCAGCAGTTTGGGGACAGGAACCTACGAGCAGTACTTC
>TRBV10-3|NA|TRBJ1-1|TRBD1
CAIRTGQGNTEAFF
TGTGCCATCAGGACGGGACAGGGGAACACTGAAGCTTTCTTT
>TRBV4-2|NA|TRBJ2-5|NA
CASTELQGKETQYF
TGTGCCAGCACCGAACTGCAGGGCAAAGAGACCCAGTACTTC
>TRBV28|NA|TRBJ2-7|NA
CASSLRLAQYEQYF
TGTGCCAGCAGTTTAAGGCTAGCGCAGTACGAGCAGTACTTC
>TRBV9|NA|TRBJ2-3|TRBD1
CASSMGQGVADTQYF
TGTGCCAGCAGCATGGGACAGGGGGTGGCAGATACGCAGTATTTT
>TRBV4-1|NA|TRBJ2-7|NA
CASSPGEGAYEQYF
TGCGCCAGCAGCCCTGGGGAGGGGGCCTACGAGCAGTACTTC
>TRBV6-1|NA|TRBJ1-6|NA
CASSDPFREARGSPLHF
TGTGCCAGCAGTGACCCCTTTAGGGAGGCGAGAGGTTCACCCCTCCACTTT
>TRBV30|NA|TRBJ2-7|NA
CAWSIGGGVGEQYF
TGTGCCTGGAGTATTGGAGGAGGAGTGGGGGAGCAGTACTTC
>TRBV5-1|NA|TRBJ2-7|TRBD2
CASHRLAGHYEQYF
TGCGCCAGCCATCGACTAGCGGGACACTACGAGCAGTACTTC
>TRBV12-3/TRBV12-4|NA|TRBJ2-7|NA
CASSLQGWYEQYF
TGTGCCAGCAGTTTACAGGGTTGGTACGAGCAGTACTTC
>TRBV14|NA|TRBJ2-1|NA
CASSLLTGSYNEQFF
TGTGCCAGCAGCCTACTAACAGGTTCATACAATGAGCAGTTCTTC
>TRBV3-1/TRBV3-2|NA|TRBJ2-7|NA
CASSQESYTYEQYF
TGTGCCAGCAGCCAAGAAAGTTACACCTACGAGCAGTACTTC
>TRBV10-3|NA|TRBJ1-1|TRBD1
CAIRLGGGGTEAFF
TGTGCCATCAGGTTAGGGGGCGGTGGCACTGAAGCTTTCTTT
>TRBV7-2|NA|TRBJ1-2|NA
CASSLVQSQNYGYTF
TGTGCCAGCAGCTTAGTGCAGTCGCAAAACTATGGCTACACCTTC
>TRBV30|NA|TRBJ2-5|NA
CACGGGRGPQETQYF
TGTGCCTGCGGAGGGGGGCGAGGCCCCCAAGAGACCCAGTACTTC
>TRBV4-1|NA|TRBJ2-1|TRBD2
CASTAGGDNEQFF
TGCGCCAGCACCGCGGGAGGGGACAATGAGCAGTTCTTC
>TRBV18|NA|TRBJ1-1|TRBD1
CASSPGIGTGSFEAFF
TGTGCCAGCTCACCCGGTATTGGGACAGGGTCTTTTGAAGCTTTCTTT
>TRBV11-2|NA|TRBJ2-1|NA
CASSLKRNEQFF
TGTGCCAGCAGCTTAAAGCGAAATGAGCAGTTCTTC
>TRBV7-3|once|TRBJ2-1|NA
CASSLGHINEQFF
TGTGCCAGCAGCTTAGGACATATCAATGAGCAGTTCTTC
>TRBV5-1|few|TRBJ1-2|NA
CASSPVGYGYTF
TGCGCCAGCAGCCCTGTCGGGTATGGCTACACCTTC
>TRBV7-2|NA|TRBJ2-5|NA
CASSLDLGSPFRYF
TGTGCCAGCAGCTTAGACCTTGGCAGTCCTTTCCGGTACTTC
>TRBV9|once|TRBJ2-3|TRBD2
CASSIAAGVTSDTQYF
TGTGCCAGCAGCATTGCAGCGGGAGTTACTTCAGATACGCAGTATTTT
>TRBV6-2/TRBV6-3|NA|TRBJ1-2|TRBD1
CASSPRGQGSGYTF
TGTGCCAGCAGTCCCCGCGGACAGGGGTCGGGCTACACCTTC
>TRBV6-5|NA|TRBJ1-4|NA
CASRFEANEKLFF
TGTGCCAGCAGGTTTGAGGCTAATGAAAAACTGTTTTTT
>TRBV6-5|NA|TRBJ1-5|TRBD1
CASCVGQGNQPQHF
TGTGCCAGCTGCGTAGGACAGGGTAATCAGCCCCAGCATTTT
>TRBV5-4|NA|TRBJ2-7|NA
CASSLDRLAADEQYF
TGTGCCAGCAGCTTGGATAGGTTAGCCGCAGACGAGCAGTACTTC
>TRBV9|NA|TRBJ2-5|NA
CASSGLGGQETQYF
TGTGCCAGCTCGGGGCTGGGGGGTCAAGAGACCCAGTACTTC
>TRBV13|few|TRBJ1-2|TRBD1
CASSLGSGQVVGYTF
TGTGCCAGCAGCTTGGGTTCTGGACAGGTTGTCGGCTACACCTTC
>TRBV9|NA|TRBJ1-2|TRBD1
CASSVGGTGPNGYTF
TGTGCCAGCAGCGTAGGAGGGACAGGGCCGAATGGCTACACCTTC
>TRBV19|NA|TRBJ2-1|TRBD2
CASRLPGLGDNEQFF
TGTGCCAGTAGATTACCGGGACTAGGGGACAATGAGCAGTTCTTC
>TRBV20-1|NA|TRBJ2-1|TRBD2
CSASEGSGGVYNEQFF
TGCAGTGCTAGTGAGGGTAGCGGGGGGGTTTACAATGAGCAGTTCTTC
>TRBV9|NA|TRBJ2-2|TRBD1
CASSARGSGELFF
TGTGCCAGCAGCGCCAGGGGGTCCGGGGAGCTGTTTTTT
>TRBV25-1|NA|TRBJ2-3|NA
CASSEPEASTDTQYF
TGTGCCAGCAGTGAACCAGAGGCTAGCACAGATACGCAGTATTTT
>TRBV5-4|NA|TRBJ1-1|NA
CASSRDRNTEAFF
TGTGCCAGCAGCCGTGACAGGAACACTGAAGCTTTCTTT
>TRBV24-1|once|TRBJ2-3|NA
CATSRGSDTQYF
TGTGCCACCAGCAGAGGATCAGATACGCAGTATTTT
>TRBV27|NA|TRBJ2-2|TRBD2
CASSFALAGGGGELFF
TGTGCCAGCAGTTTCGCACTAGCGGGAGGGGGTGGGGAGCTGTTTTTT
>TRBV4-2|NA|TRBJ2-3|TRBD2
CASSQDLVAGVADTQYF
TGTGCCAGCAGCCAAGATCTGGTAGCGGGAGTGGCAGATACGCAGTATTTT
>TRBV6-2/TRBV6-3|NA|TRBJ1-2|NA
CASSPGILGGYTF
TGTGCCAGCAGTCCCGGGATCCTCGGTGGCTACACCTTC
>TRBV27|NA|TRBJ2-3|TRBD2
CASSFSGISTDTQYF
TGTGCCAGCAGTTTTAGCGGGATTAGCACAGATACGCAGTATTTT
>TRBV19|NA|TRBJ1-5|NA
CASSIAGVAGNQPQHF
TGTGCCAGTAGTATCGCGGGGGTTGCGGGCAATCAGCCCCAGCATTTT
>TRBV11-2|few|TRBJ2-2|NA
CASSLAVSWELFF
TGTGCCAGCAGCTTAGCTGTTAGCTGGGAGCTGTTTTTT